This is a list of T cell receptor beta chains from one sample in a study of response to subunit inactivated influenza vaccine. MiXCR was run by TCRdb on the RT-PCR reads, yielding one entry per CDR3 protein. The sample shows about 540,000 distinct CDR3 sequences, roughly a quarter of them seen only once. A further study also used this sample, focusing on T cells expressing NK-cell markers.

Source: CD4+ T cells sorted from PBMCs, taken approximately 13 days after vaccination. Every receptor here comes from a man aged 45-60 years who received an inactivated influenza vaccine. Each CDR3 is given with its conserved first and last residue. A D gene is named only where the DNA matches it firmly. Clone size is stated in some rows and not others, as once, few, many or a class when expanded.

V gene	D gene	J gene	clone size	CDR3 DNA	CDR3 protein
TRBV5-6	NA	TRBJ1-1	many	TGTGCCAGCAGCCCCTGGACGGGAGAGTACACTGAAGCTTTCTTT	CASSPWTGEYTEAFF
TRBV18	TRBD2	TRBJ2-1	few	TGTGCCAGCTCACCACTACCACTAGCGGGTAACCATGAGCAGTTCTTC	CASSPLPLAGNHEQFF
TRBV6-5	NA	TRBJ2-1	few	TGTGCCAGCAGTTACGGTCACTTGAGCTCCTACAATGAGCAGTTCTTC	CASSYGHLSSYNEQFF
TRBV6-1	TRBD2	TRBJ2-7	NA	TGTGCCAGCACTCGGACTAGCGGGACGTCCTCCGAGCAGTACTTC	CASTRTSGTSSEQYF
TRBV12-3/TRBV12-4	NA	TRBJ1-2	once	TGTGCCAGCAGTAAGAACAGGGTGACCGTGGAGGGCTACACCTTC	CASSKNRVTVEGYTF
TRBV6-2/TRBV6-3	NA	TRBJ1-2	NA	TGTGCCAGCAGGAGACAGGCTAACTATGGCTACACCTTC	CASRRQANYGYTF
TRBV20-1	NA	TRBJ1-5	NA	TGCAGTGTAACGTCAGGCGCGCAGCCCCAGCATTTT	CSVTSGAQPQHF
TRBV7-9	TRBD1	TRBJ1-6	few	TGTGCCAGCAGCCGATGGACAGGGGAGAATTCACCCCTCCACTTT	CASSRWTGENSPLHF
TRBV29-1	NA	TRBJ2-7	few	TGCAGCGTCCTTACATCATACGAGCAGTACTTC	CSVLTSYEQYF
TRBV7-2	NA	TRBJ1-2	many	TGTGCCAGCAGCTATAACTATGGCTACACCTTC	CASSYNYGYTF
TRBV9	NA	TRBJ1-1	NA	TGTGCCAGCAGCTCCAATTCAGGGCACACTGAAGCTTTCTTT	CASSSNSGHTEAFF
TRBV7-2	TRBD2	TRBJ2-7	NA	TGTGCCAGCAGCACCTCTAGCGGGTACGAGCAGTACTTC	CASSTSSGYEQYF
TRBV7-8	TRBD1	TRBJ2-3	NA	TGTGCCAGCAGCTCACAGGGGGCGGGCACAGATACGCAGTATTTT	CASSSQGAGTDTQYF
TRBV6-1	TRBD1	TRBJ2-7	NA	TGTGCCAGCAGTACCTTTTTCCAGGGGGCCAACGAGCAGTACTTC	CASSTFFQGANEQYF
TRBV19	NA	TRBJ1-4	many	TGTGCCAGTAGTTGGACGGGAAATGAAAAACTGTTTTTT	CASSWTGNEKLFF
TRBV5-6	TRBD2	TRBJ2-1	NA	TGTGCCAGCAGCTATGCGACTAGCGGGTTCTCCTACAATGAGCAGTTCTTC	CASSYATSGFSYNEQFF
TRBV6-2/TRBV6-3	TRBD2	TRBJ2-2	NA	TGTGCCAGCAGTTACCCCCCTTATAGCGGGAAGGCCGGGGAGCTGTTTTTT	CASSYPPYSGKAGELFF
TRBV25-1	NA	TRBJ2-4	few	TGTGCCAGCAGTGGAGAAAACATTCAGTACTTC	CASSGENIQYF
TRBV30	TRBD1	TRBJ2-7	few	TGTGCCTGGAGAGGCCCCCCCAGGACAGGGCGATACGAGCAGTACTTC	CAWRGPPRTGRYEQYF
TRBV12-3/TRBV12-4	TRBD1	TRBJ2-2	few	TGTGCCAGCAGTGAACAGGGGGCGGAGGCGAACACCGGGGAGCTGTTTTTT	CASSEQGAEANTGELFF
TRBV10-3	NA	TRBJ1-1	few	TGTGCCATCAGTGAGTCTAACATCTGGAACACTGAAGCTTTCTTT	CAISESNIWNTEAFF
TRBV7-2	NA	TRBJ2-7	NA	TGTGCCAGCAGCTGGGTCCTTGTTTCCTACGAGCAGTACTTC	CASSWVLVSYEQYF